What follows are 23 T cell receptor beta chains derived from one specimen sequenced in a study of shared clonotypes between healthy human individuals (TCRdb year 2020). CD8 naive samples were CD45RO-negative cells positively selected for CCR7, giving a CD45RA+CCR7+ population that excluded TemRA cells. The library was made by the immunoSEQ multiplex PCR assay. TCRdb carries this immuneACCESS record with in-frame sequences only. Its versions omit some clonotypes, under half of them owing to an unresolved V gene in the studies checked, with the rest unexplained. In all, the sample holds some 580,000 clones, and roughly 98% of those were seen once. The leading ten clones occupy 0.3% of the sample. The sequencing sample was made of naive CD8+ T cells sorted from blood. The sample's cell subset or site, from its label and the paper: CD45RA+CCR7+. The source of these receptors is a man younger than 40 in good health.

The chain recombines TRBV5-1 with TRBJ2-4; TRBD1 matches at 8 bases. CDR3 length: 16 residues. CDR1 SGHRS and CDR2 YFSETQ come from the germline V gene. Unmatched junction bases numbered 3, after V lost 1 base and J lost 0 bases. Here the CDR3 reads CASSLNQGAAKNIQYF. CDR3 sequence (DNA): TGCGCCAGCAGCTTGAACCAGGGGGCAGCCAAAAACATTCAGTACTTC.

DNA for the CDR3: TGTGCCAGCAGCGGGGGCAGTTCTCATGGCTACACCTTC. Translation: CASSGGSSHGYTF. The chain recombines TRBV27 with TRBJ1-2; possibly TRBD1 for D (6 bases). The V end lost 6 bases, the J end lost 6 bases, and 14 bases lay between the germline ends. This CDR3 is built from 13 residues. Germline assignment: CDR1 MNHEY and CDR2 SMNVEV (reference sequence).

This clone was detected only once. The chain recombines TRBV28 with TRBJ1-4; D not resolved. The CDR3 totals 18 residues. Trimming cost V 6 bases and J 6 bases, with 26 bases left between them. Germline CDR1 and CDR2: MDHEN and SYDVKM. CDR3 coding DNA: TGTGCCAGCAGCCCGACGACAAAACGGTCACTGTACGATGAAAAACTGTTTTTT. It specifies CASSPTTKRSLYDEKLFF.

The rearrangement links TRBV27 to TRBJ2-1; TRBD2 aligns across 10 bases. V lost 5 bases to trimming and J lost 0 bases; unmatched junction nucleotides: 10. Germline lookup yields CDR1 MNHEY and CDR2 SMNVEV (reference sequence). This CDR3 is built from 18 residues. The CDR3 nucleotides are TGTGCCAGCAGTCCTACTAGCGGGACAGATCCCTCCTACAATGAGCAGTTCTTC. Translation: CASSPTSGTDPSYNEQFF.

The rearrangement links TRBV27 to TRBJ1-1; no clear D. This CDR3 is 13 amino acids long. Germline-derived CDR1 and CDR2 are MNHEY and SMNVEV (reference sequence). Trimming cost V 0 bases and J 6 bases, with 8 bases left between them. The CDR3, as DNA: TGTGCCAGCAGTTTATCGGCCCTCTCTGAAGCTTTCTTT. It specifies CASSLSALSEAFF.

The rearrangement uses TRBV27 and TRBJ2-7; D is possibly TRBD1 (7 bases). The CDR3 runs 13 residues. CDR1 is MNHEY, CDR2 SMNVEV, per germline (reference sequence). Trimming left V 6 bases short and J 4 bases short, with 13 bases between. CDR3 nucleotides: TGTGCCAGCAGAAAGACAGGGAGGTACGAGCAGTACTTC. Its protein is CASRKTGRYEQYF.

This chain connects TRBV4-1 to TRBJ1-4; D gene unclear. V dropped 0 bases and J dropped 8 bases, with 16 bases sitting between them. Germline V lookup: CDR1 MGHRA, CDR2 YSYEKL. The CDR3 runs to 16 residues. CDR3 coding DNA: TGCGCCAGCAGCCAAGAAGTAGCCCTCTTAGGGGAAAAACTGTTTTTT. Translating it yields CASSQEVALLGEKLFF.

The chain combines TRBV28 with TRBJ2-7, with 9 nucleotides matching TRBD1. The germline CDR1 and CDR2 sequences are MDHEN and SYDVKM. Unmatched junction bases numbered 15, after V lost 6 bases and J lost 6 bases. The CDR3 is made up of 16 amino acids. The CDR3 coding sequence is TGTGCCAGCAGGGGGGACAGGGAGGGATTGGATAGCGAGCAGTACTTC. The encoded protein is CASRGDREGLDSEQYF.

The chain uses TRBV6-5 and TRBJ2-5; no firm D call. Per germline, CDR1 MNHEY and CDR2 SVGAGI. This CDR3 contains 14 residues. The ends were cut back, 0 bases at V and 10 bases at J, with 15 bases in the middle. CDR3 coding DNA: TGTGCCAGCAGTTACTCGAAGCTGGGCCAGGACCAGTACTTC. As protein: CASSYSKLGQDQYF.

This chain connects TRBV29-1 to TRBJ1-2, with D perhaps matching TRBD1 (5 bases). Looked up from germline, CDR1 is SQVTM and CDR2 is ANQGSEA. This CDR3 spans 13 amino acids. V was pared by 4 bases and J by 5 bases, with 14 bases between. CDR3 in DNA: TGCAGCGTTGTTTGGGCAGGACAATATGGCTACACCTTC. It is translated as CSVVWAGQYGYTF.

V is TRBV7-9 and J is TRBJ2-2, with 11 bases fitting TRBD2. CDR1 and CDR2 from the germline V gene are SEHNR and FQNEAQ (reference sequence). V was clipped by 5 bases and J by 3 bases; unmatched bases: 5. The CDR3 contains 16 residues. The CDR3 reads CASSELAGAHTGELFF. The DNA of the CDR3 is TGTGCCAGCAGCGAACTAGCGGGAGCCCACACCGGGGAGCTGTTTTTT. Complete variable domain (other parts from reference TRBV7-9 and TRBJ2-2): DTGVSQNPRHKITKRGQNVTFRCDPISEHNRLYWYRQTLGQGPEFLTYFQNEAQLEKSRLLSDRFSAERPKGSFSTLEIQRTEQGDSAMYLCASSELAGAHTGELFFGEGSRLTVL.

This chain connects TRBV7-7 to TRBJ2-5, with D tentatively TRBD2 (6 bases). The CDR3 has 15 amino acids. Germline assignment: CDR1 SSHAT and CDR2 FNYEAQ (reference sequence). V was clipped by 1 base and J by 10 bases, with 19 bases between them. The CDR3 DNA reads TGTGCCAGCAGCTTAGACCGGGGGAGGTGGTGGGACCAGTACTTC. It codes for CASSLDRGRWWDQYF.

The chain has TRBV10-2 and TRBJ1-5; D is undetermined. V lost 0 bases and J 7 bases, leaving 10 bases between the germline ends. This CDR3 region has 14 residues. Per germline, CDR1 WSHSY and CDR2 SAAADI. The chain's CDR3 is CASSESRSGQPQHF. The CDR3 bases are TGCGCCAGCAGTGAGTCGAGGTCGGGCCAGCCCCAGCATTTT.

The V call is TRBV7-2, the J call TRBJ2-7; 7 positions match TRBD2. The CDR3 is 18 amino acids. Germline CDR1 is SGHTA and CDR2 is FQGNSA. The V segment lost 1 base and the J segment 2 bases; nucleotides outside the gene matches: 14. CDR3 in amino acids: CASSLEGTSALGTYEQYF. Written as DNA, the CDR3 is TGTGCCAGCAGCTTAGAGGGTACTAGCGCTCTGGGCACCTACGAGCAGTACTTC.

The rearrangement uses TRBV29-1 and TRBJ2-3; no clear D. Trimming pared 1 base from V and 3 bases from J, leaving 20 bases between. The CDR3 is made up of 17 amino acids. The germline CDR1 and CDR2 sequences are SQVTM and ANQGSEA. The CDR3 loop is CSVEGFTAARQTDTQYF. The DNA of the CDR3 is TGCAGCGTTGAAGGATTTACGGCGGCACGGCAGACAGATACGCAGTATTTT.

V is TRBV6-5 and J is TRBJ2-5; D ambiguous. This CDR3 spans 13 amino acids. Germline V lookup: CDR1 MNHEY, CDR2 SVGAGI. V was clipped by 5 bases and J by 5 bases, with 12 bases between them. The CDR3 DNA reads TGTGCCAGCAGTCCAAGTCAGGTGGAGACCCAGTACTTC. It is translated as CASSPSQVETQYF.

The genes are TRBV5-4 and TRBJ2-5, with 11 bases that match TRBD2. There are 16 residues in the CDR3. The trim removed 4 bases at V and 1 base at J, leaving 6 bases unmatched. Germline CDR1 SGHNT, CDR2 YYREEE (reference sequence). The chain's CDR3 is CASSPGLAAPQETQYF. The CDR3, as DNA: TGTGCCAGCAGCCCGGGACTAGCGGCGCCCCAAGAGACCCAGTACTTC.

The chain links TRBV11-2 to TRBJ2-7; TRBD2 matches 7 bases. Germline values: CDR1 SGHAT, CDR2 FQNNGV. V lost 5 bases and J lost 6; bases outside the gene matches: 13. The CDR3 sequence is 15 residues long. This CDR3 is CASSHLAEPSGEQYF. CDR3 nucleotides: TGTGCCAGCAGCCATCTAGCGGAGCCCTCGGGCGAGCAGTACTTC.

J is TRBJ1-2 and V is TRBV7-9, with D hard to call. Germline CDR1 reads SEHNR; CDR2 reads FQNEAQ (reference sequence). The CDR3 extends over 16 amino acids. V was clipped by 5 bases and J by 5 bases, with 21 bases between them. CDR3 region: CASSPPESDGLYGYTF. As DNA, the CDR3 is TGTGCCAGCAGCCCCCCCGAATCGGACGGTCTATATGGCTACACCTTC.

The chain has TRBV7-9 and TRBJ2-5; weak D call: TRBD2 (6 bases). In germline, CDR1 is SEHNR, CDR2 FQNEAQ (reference sequence). V lost 5 bases to trimming and J lost 0 bases, with 22 bases between them. The CDR3 totals 18 residues. The CDR3 loop is CASSGGWHQPMYQETQYF. The DNA for the CDR3 is TGTGCCAGCAGCGGGGGGTGGCACCAGCCTATGTACCAAGAGACCCAGTACTTC.

The chain is built from TRBV5-6 and TRBJ1-3, with D unresolved. Germline-derived CDR1 and CDR2 are SGHDT and YYEEEE. The CDR3 is 18 residues long. Trimming removed 2 bases from V and 3 bases from J, with 21 bases in between. In nucleotides, the CDR3 is TGTGCCAGCAGCTTAATAGGATATCACCGGGGAGGTGGAAACACCATATATTTT. It specifies CASSLIGYHRGGGNTIYF.

This chain joins TRBV29-1 and TRBJ2-1; 10 nucleotides agree with TRBD1. V lost 7 bases and J lost 8; bases outside the gene matches: 8. From germline, CDR1 is SQVTM and CDR2 ANQGSEA. CDR3 size: 13 residues. CDR3 residues: CSAGTGVLYEQFF. The CDR3, as DNA: TGCAGCGCCGGGACAGGGGTTCTCTATGAGCAGTTCTTC.

This chain connects TRBV5-8 to TRBJ2-7; D unclear. V lost 0 bases and J lost 2, with 6 bases in between. CDR1 SGHTS and CDR2 YDEGEE come from the germline V gene. The CDR3 sequence is 13 residues long. The CDR3 DNA follows: TGTGCCAGCAGCTTGGGGTGGACCTACGAGCAGTACTTC. Translation gives CASSLGWTYEQYF.